The clone carrying this T cell receptor beta chain appeared a few times. Its specificity is unknown. This sample was included in a study of OX40 agonist ivuxolimab in advanced cancers. Study outcomes and limitations: Also showing low normalized T-cell clonal expansion were some of the nonresponders. Relative to CD4+ cells, CD8+ T cells on average had more expanded clones. In the expanded peripheral T cells, antigen specificity was never determined.

The CDR3 is 13 residues long. The germline V gene has CDR1 SEHNR and CDR2 FQNEAQ (reference sequence). The V end lost 8 bases, the J end lost 5 bases, and 13 bases lay between the germline ends. TCRdb's copy holds only in-frame clones and misses some; the assay was immunoSEQ multiplex PCR. The sample has 25,000 to 35,000 clones, more than 70% seen once. The origin of this receptor is an adult with an advanced solid tumor such as melanoma, head and neck, liver or kidney cancer. The sample here was CD4+ or CD8+ T cells sorted from blood, taken in a trial of the OX40 agonist ivuxolimab. The chain joins TRBV7-9 to TRBJ2-1; D not certain. This CDR3 reads CASVRDPHNEQFF. CDR3 coding DNA: TGTGCCAGCGTTAGGGATCCCCACAATGAGCAGTTCTTC.